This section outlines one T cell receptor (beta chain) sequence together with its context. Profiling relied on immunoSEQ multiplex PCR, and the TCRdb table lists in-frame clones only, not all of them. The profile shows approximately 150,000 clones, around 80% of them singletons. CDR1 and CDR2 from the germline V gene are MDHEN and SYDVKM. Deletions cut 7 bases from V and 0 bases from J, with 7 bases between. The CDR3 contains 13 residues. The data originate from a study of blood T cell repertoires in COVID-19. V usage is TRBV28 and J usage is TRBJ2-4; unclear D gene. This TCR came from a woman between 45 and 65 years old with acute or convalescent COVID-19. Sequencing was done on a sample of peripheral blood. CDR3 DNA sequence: TGTGCCAGCAAAGAGTCAGCCAAAAACATTCAGTACTTC. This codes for CASKESAKNIQYF.